One and the same sample provided the 29 T cell receptor beta chains below, sequenced in a study of Ad26.COV2.S vaccination and SARS-CoV-2 variants. Data came from immunoSEQ multiplex PCR; TCRdb stores just in-frame clones and leaves some out. The data show roughly 700,000 clones, more than 70% seen once. The sample's treatment: 15 to 20 received Ad26.COV2.S at low or high dose, single or two shots; 5 received placebo; per-sample allocation not given. Each sample was drawn 63 days after the first injection (of vaccine or placebo). This material consisted of peripheral blood, taken in a trial of Ad26.COV2.S vaccine versus placebo. All receptors derive from a person between 18 and 59 years old who received the Ad26.COV2.S COVID-19 vaccine or a placebo.

V is TRBV1 and J is TRBJ2-5; the table's D call, TRBD2, was not checked against the DNA. TRBV1 counts as a pseudogene. The length of the CDR3 is 16 residues. DNA for the CDR3: TGCACCAGCAGCCAAGATAGCAGCAAGCGGGGAGAGACCCAGTACTTC. Protein sequence: CTSSQDSSKRGETQYF.

The J gene is TRBJ1-5, the V gene TRBV6-5, with 7 bases matching TRBD1. After removal of 6 bases from V and 6 bases from J, the junction contained 5 bases not matched to a gene. The germline V gene has CDR1 MNHEY and CDR2 SVGAGI. The CDR3 length is 13 residues. This CDR3 reads CASSYDRAQPQHF. In DNA, the CDR3 is TGTGCCAGCAGCTACGACAGGGCTCAGCCCCAGCATTTT.

The genes are TRBV6-2 or TRBV6-3 and TRBJ2-2, with 9 bases aligning to TRBD2. The CDR3 length is 16 residues. The J segment lost 3 bases and the V segment lost 6 bases, leaving 8 bases of the junction unmatched. The V gene's germline CDR1 is MNHEY and CDR2 SVGEGT. CDR3 coding DNA: TGTGCCAGCAGCCCCGGGACTAGCAGATACACCGGGGAGCTGTTTTTT. The encoded protein is CASSPGTSRYTGELFF.

V gene TRBV6-5 combines with J gene TRBJ1-6; TRBD1 aligns across 9 bases. The CDR3 is 14 residues long. Looked up from germline, CDR1 is MNHEY and CDR2 is SVGAGI. J lost 11 bases, V lost 5 bases, and 7 bases had no gene match. The CDR3 region is CASSTGQGTPPLHF. CDR3 DNA: TGTGCCAGCAGTACCGGACAGGGGACCCCACCCCTCCACTTT.

The V and J genes are TRBV3-1 (or the pseudogene TRBV3-2) and TRBJ2-7; 11 bases are shared with TRBD1. Germline assignment: CDR1 LGHDT and CDR2 YNNKEL (reference sequence). This CDR3 contains 16 residues. Unmatched junction bases numbered 8, after V lost 4 bases and J lost 3 bases. Here the CDR3 reads CASSPAPGTGGYEQYF. As DNA, the CDR3 is TGTGCCAGCAGCCCTGCCCCCGGGACAGGGGGCTACGAGCAGTACTTC.

V usage is TRBV18 and J usage is TRBJ1-5; 7 nucleotides line up with TRBD1. J was trimmed by 8 bases and V by 3 bases; bases with no gene match: 4. The CDR3 loop spans 13 amino acids. CDR1 and CDR2 (germline): KGHSH, LQKENI. The CDR3: CASSPDRAEPQHF. The CDR3 nucleotides read TGTGCCAGCTCACCTGACAGGGCAGAGCCCCAGCATTTT.

The chain couples TRBV6-2 or TRBV6-3 to TRBJ2-7; TRBD1 matches 10 bases. Germline V gives CDR1 MNHEY, CDR2 SVGEGT. This CDR3 comprises 15 residues. J lost 4 bases, V lost 5 bases, and 8 bases had no gene match. DNA of the CDR3: TGTGCCAGCAGTCAAATCGGGACAGGGGAATACGAGCAGTACTTC. Its translation is CASSQIGTGEYEQYF.

V gene TRBV5-1 combines with J gene TRBJ2-5; the match to TRBD1 covers 7 bases. The V gene end was trimmed by 3 bases and the J gene end by 3 bases; junction bases not matched to a gene: 5. Germline V CDR1 and CDR2: SGHRS, YFSETQ. This CDR3 has 14 amino acids. This CDR3 is CASSSLGTEETQYF. In DNA form, the CDR3 reads TGCGCCAGCAGCTCCCTCGGGACAGAAGAGACCCAGTACTTC.

This chain joins TRBV11-2 and TRBJ2-7, with D uncertain. Germline loops: CDR1 SGHAT, CDR2 FQNNGV. This CDR3 contains 15 residues. Trimming shortened V by 0 bases and J by 2 bases, and 11 bases separated the two germline ends. DNA of the CDR3: TGTGCCAGCAGCTTAGATGGTGGCAGCCCCTACGAGCAGTACTTC. Protein: CASSLDGGSPYEQYF.

This clone was detected once. This sequence joins TRBV29-1 and TRBJ2-3, with 11 nucleotides matching TRBD2. The trim removed 7 bases at V and 2 bases at J, leaving 8 bases unmatched. Germline-derived CDR1 and CDR2 are SQVTM and ANQGSEA. The CDR3 is made up of 15 amino acids. The CDR3 is CSARGTSGNTDTQYF. The CDR3 DNA reads TGCAGCGCCCGAGGGACTAGCGGTAACACAGATACGCAGTATTTT.

V usage is TRBV14 and J usage is TRBJ2-2; no reliable D call. V was pared by 1 base and J by 7 bases, with 13 bases between. Germline CDR1 reads SGHDN; CDR2 reads FVKESK. This CDR3 is 15 amino acids long. In DNA, the CDR3 is TGTGCCAGCAGCCAAGGCATTGTTTGGGGCGGGGAGCTGTTTTTT. Residues: CASSQGIVWGGELFF.

V usage is TRBV6-5 and J usage is TRBJ1-1; D is possibly TRBD1 (5 bases). Germline CDR1 and CDR2: MNHEY and SVGAGI. Trimming cost V 4 bases and J 0 bases, with 9 bases left between them. The length of the CDR3 is 14 residues. CDR3 amino acids: CASSFGGVNTEAFF. The CDR3 DNA reads TGTGCCAGCAGTTTTGGAGGGGTGAACACTGAAGCTTTCTTT.

The chain carries TRBV7-2 and TRBJ2-3; D possibly corresponds to TRBD2 (6 bases). Per germline, CDR1 SGHTA and CDR2 FQGNSA. The V end was cut by 0 bases, the J end by 4 bases, with 11 bases between. This CDR3 region has 15 residues. This CDR3 is CASSLAGGGPDTQYF. The DNA for the CDR3 is TGTGCCAGCAGCTTAGCGGGAGGAGGGCCAGATACGCAGTATTTT.

This clone was observed once. The chain combines TRBV7-2 with TRBJ1-1; weak D call: TRBD1 (5 bases). The V gene's germline CDR1 is SGHTA and CDR2 FQGNSA. Trimming took off 3 bases at V and 1 base at J, with 9 bases between the two ends. CDR3 length: 14 residues. In nucleotides, the CDR3 is TGTGCCAGCAGCTTGGACGGGGGGAACACTGAAGCTTTCTTT. It is translated as CASSLDGGNTEAFF.

The chain links TRBV5-4 to TRBJ2-3; 10 bases are shared with TRBD2. The CDR3 has 16 residues. V lost 3 bases, J lost 0 bases, and 4 bases stayed unmatched. Germline V gene lookup returns CDR1 SGHNT and CDR2 YYREEE (reference sequence). The CDR3 DNA follows: TGTGCCAGCAGCTGGACTAGCGGTTCTAGCACAGATACGCAGTATTTT. Protein: CASSWTSGSSTDTQYF.

This clone came up a few times. The chain joins TRBV2 to TRBJ1-1, with D hard to call. CDR1 SNHLY and CDR2 FYNNEI come from the germline V gene. V was clipped by 3 bases and J by 6 bases, with 8 bases between them. This CDR3 has 12 residues. The CDR3 is CASSETSAEAFF. CDR3 coding DNA: TGTGCCAGCAGTGAGACCAGTGCTGAAGCTTTCTTT.

The gene calls are TRBV14 and TRBJ2-1, with 7 bases that match TRBD2. Per the germline V gene, CDR1 is SGHDN and CDR2 is FVKESK. The ends lost 4 bases at V and 2 bases at J; junction bases unmatched: 5. This CDR3 contains 15 residues. The CDR3 DNA is TGTGCCAGCAGCCCGACTAGCCTCCCCTACAATGAGCAGTTCTTC. Translation gives CASSPTSLPYNEQFF.

The chain combines TRBV10-3 with TRBJ2-5, with D possibly TRBD1 on 5 matching bases. Germline V gene lookup returns CDR1 ENHRY and CDR2 SYGVKD. This CDR3 spans 13 amino acids. Trimming stripped 3 bases from V and 4 bases from J, with 9 bases between. The CDR3 nucleotides are TGTGCCATCAGTGAAGCAGGGCGAGAGACCCAGTACTTC. This encodes CAISEAGRETQYF.

V is TRBV7-2 and J is TRBJ1-1; tentative D call: TRBD1 (6 bases). The CDR3 consists of 12 residues. Looked up from germline, CDR1 is SGHTA and CDR2 is FQGNSA. Trimming pared 0 bases from V and 11 bases from J, leaving 10 bases between. The CDR3, as DNA: TGTGCCAGCAGCTTAGCTACAGGGTATGCTTTCTTT. It is translated as CASSLATGYAFF.

The rearrangement joins TRBV7-9 to TRBJ2-7, with 8 bases that match TRBD1. The ends lost 0 bases at V and 6 bases at J; junction bases unmatched: 7. Germline loops: CDR1 SEHNR, CDR2 FQNEAQ (reference sequence). The CDR3 spans 15 residues. CDR3 nucleotides: TGTGCCAGCAGCTTAGCCCAGACAGGGGCGACCGAGCAGTACTTC. This codes for CASSLAQTGATEQYF.

This sequence joins TRBV6-2 or TRBV6-3 and TRBJ1-1; D unclear. The CDR3 runs to 14 residues. CDR1 and CDR2 (germline): MNHEY, SVGEGT. The ends were cut back, 3 bases at V and 2 bases at J, with 10 bases in the middle. CDR3 residues: CASSYRQVNTEAFF. CDR3 bases: TGTGCCAGCAGTTATCGGCAGGTAAACACTGAAGCTTTCTTT.

The genes are TRBV7-2 and TRBJ1-6; 9 bases line up with TRBD1. The V gene's germline CDR1 is SGHTA and CDR2 FQGNSA. Unmatched junction bases numbered 1, after V lost 1 base and J lost 6 bases. This CDR3 has 15 amino acids. The CDR3 nucleotides read TGTGCCAGCAGCTTAGGGGGACAGGGTAATTCACCCCTCCACTTT. Amino acid sequence: CASSLGGQGNSPLHF.

Here the CDR3 DNA reads TGTGCCACCAGCAGAGATCGTTTGAGCGGGGGTGAAAAACTGTTTTTT. Amino acids: CATSRDRLSGGEKLFF. The chain couples TRBV15 to TRBJ1-4, with D tentatively TRBD1 (5 bases). CDR3 size: 16 residues. CDR1 LNHNV and CDR2 YYDKDF come from the germline V gene (reference sequence). Trimming removed 0 bases at V and 7 bases at J, with 15 bases between.

The rearrangement joins TRBV7-3 to TRBJ2-1; D is perhaps TRBD1 or TRBD2 (7 bases each). Germline-derived CDR1 and CDR2 are SGHTA and FQGTGA. Trimming removed 4 bases from V and 7 bases from J, with 14 bases in between. The CDR3 consists of 14 residues. DNA of the CDR3: TGTGCCAGCAGCTCGACCAGGGGGGGAAATGAGCAGTTCTTC. Amino acids: CASSSTRGGNEQFF.

J is TRBJ2-3 and V is TRBV10-2, with 10 positions matching TRBD2. The V gene end was trimmed by 5 bases and the J gene end by 7 bases; junction bases not matched to a gene: 3. This CDR3 region has 13 residues. Germline CDR1 WSHSY, CDR2 SAAADI. The CDR3 loop reads CASSQLAGNTQYF. DNA of the CDR3: TGCGCCAGCAGTCAACTAGCGGGAAATACGCAGTATTTT.

V is TRBV9 and J is TRBJ1-2; D is ambiguous. The V gene lost 0 bases and the J gene lost 8 bases, with 17 bases spanning the gap. The CDR3 is 15 amino acids. Germline assignment: CDR1 SGDLS and CDR2 YYNGEE. The CDR3 is CASSVGVDPGGGYTF. The CDR3 DNA sequence: TGTGCCAGCAGCGTAGGGGTGGACCCGGGCGGCGGCTACACCTTC.

V usage is TRBV6-6 and J usage is TRBJ1-5; the D gene is possibly TRBD1 (5 bases). There are 14 residues in the CDR3. Trimming removed 2 bases at V and 8 bases at J, with 13 bases between. Germline loops: CDR1 MNHNY, CDR2 SVGAGI (reference sequence). CDR3 sequence reads: CASSYPADIEPQHF. The CDR3 region has the DNA TGTGCCAGCAGTTACCCAGCGGACATAGAGCCCCAGCATTTT.

This clone has only one observation. This chain connects TRBV18 to TRBJ2-1; D remains ambiguous. The germline V and J ends were trimmed by 3 bases and 3 bases, with 6 bases remaining between them. The germline CDR1 and CDR2 sequences are KGHSH and LQKENI. The CDR3 length is 13 residues. CDR3 DNA sequence: TGTGCCAGCTCACCTAACGACTACAATGAGCAGTTCTTC. Translated, it gives CASSPNDYNEQFF.

The CDR3 bases are TGTGCCAGCAGTGAATGGCGAAGCTCTGGAAACACCATATATTTT. It encodes CASSEWRSSGNTIYF. J is TRBJ1-3 and V is TRBV25-1; D call uncertain. The CDR3 consists of 15 residues. CDR1 and CDR2 (germline): MGHDK, SYGVNS. V lost 1 base and J lost 0, with 7 bases in between.